This T cell receptor (beta chain) comes out of a study of blood T cell repertoires in COVID-19. Looking at the study overall: T cells, B-cell-depleted T cells, or PBMCs supplied cDNA or gDNA.

Sequencing used immunoSEQ multiplex PCR; TCRdb keeps in-frame clones, though not all of them. This sample yields some 120,000 clones, of which approximately 84% are seen a single time; about 12% belongs to the top ten. With 2 bases clipped from V and 5 bases from J, the junction kept 18 bases outside the gene matches. There are 18 residues in the CDR3. The V gene's germline CDR1 is SGDLS and CDR2 YYNGEE. The specimen was peripheral blood. The sequence was collected from a woman aged 60-75 years with acute or convalescent COVID-19. The chain has TRBV9 and TRBJ2-5, with 7 bases lining up with TRBD1. The CDR3, as DNA: TGTGCCAGCAGCGTCAGCCCCGGGACAGACCTTCATCGGGAGACCCAGTACTTC. It yields the protein CASSVSPGTDLHRETQYF.